A selection of T cell receptor beta chains follows, all from one sample in a study of cytomegalovirus exposure and HLA in healthy donors. The table came from immunoSEQ multiplex PCR; TCRdb's copy has only in-frame clones and leaves some out. This sample has about 130,000 clones, with 73% found just once. The sample was PBMCs. Receptors were obtained from a man aged 55 to 70 in good health and CMV-seropositive. CDR3s include the opening cysteine and the closing phenylalanine or tryptophan. The D gene is left open where the match is weak. Some rows have no size entry. The others give once, few or many, or a class for an expanded clone.

abundance,j_gene,d_gene,v_gene,CDR3aa,CDR3nt
.,TRBJ1-4,.,TRBV5-4,CASSAGGGDEKLFF,TGTGCCAGCAGCGCCGGAGGAGGAGATGAAAAACTGTTTTTT
.,TRBJ2-7,.,TRBV5-1,CASSPFGGSSSYEQYF,TGCGCCAGCAGCCCCTTTGGGGGGTCCAGCTCCTACGAGCAGTACTTC
.,TRBJ1-1,.,TRBV10-1,CASSFTQDGTEAFF,TGCGCCAGCAGCTTTACCCAGGATGGCACTGAAGCTTTCTTT
.,TRBJ2-3,TRBD2,TRBV19,CASGSGGLADTQYF,TGTGCCAGCGGAAGCGGGGGGCTCGCAGATACGCAGTATTTT
few,TRBJ1-1,.,TRBV6-6,CASSQDRLNTEAFF,TGTGCCAGCAGCCAGGACAGATTGAACACTGAAGCTTTCTTT
.,TRBJ2-4,TRBD2,TRBV5-1,CASSPDFGRGGNIQYF,TGCGCCAGCAGCCCGGATTTCGGGCGGGGAGGGAACATTCAGTACTTC
.,TRBJ1-2,.,TRBV6-5,CASIPPGGGYTF,TGTGCCAGCATTCCCCCCGGGGGTGGCTACACCTTC
.,TRBJ1-1,TRBD1,TRBV14,CASSRLTGLDTEAFF,TGTGCCAGCAGCCGCCTGACAGGGCTCGACACTGAAGCTTTCTTT
.,TRBJ2-7,.,TRBV21-1,CASSKVSGGWGYEQYF,TGTGCCAGCAGCAAAGTGTCAGGGGGATGGGGCTACGAGCAGTACTTC
once,TRBJ1-6,.,TRBV2,CASSIQGVIHSPLHF,TGTGCCAGCAGTATACAGGGAGTTATACATTCACCCCTCCACTTT